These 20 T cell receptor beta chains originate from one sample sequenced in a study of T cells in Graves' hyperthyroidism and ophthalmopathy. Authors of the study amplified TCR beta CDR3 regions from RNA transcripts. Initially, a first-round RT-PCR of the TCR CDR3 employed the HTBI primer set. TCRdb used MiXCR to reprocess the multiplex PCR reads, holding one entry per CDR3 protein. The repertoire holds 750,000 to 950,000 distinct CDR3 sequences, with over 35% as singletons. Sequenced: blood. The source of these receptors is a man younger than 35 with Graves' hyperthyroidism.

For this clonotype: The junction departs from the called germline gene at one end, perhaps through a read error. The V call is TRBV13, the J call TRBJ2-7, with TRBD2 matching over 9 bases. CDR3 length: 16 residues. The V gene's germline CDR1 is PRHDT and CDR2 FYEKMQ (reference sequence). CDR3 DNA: TGCGCCAGCAGCCTGTCCCCTAGCGGGGACTCCTACGAGCAGTACTTC. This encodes CASSLSPSGDSYEQYF. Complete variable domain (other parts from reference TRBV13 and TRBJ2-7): AAGVIQSPRHLIKEKRETATLKCYPIPRHDTVYWYQQGPGQDPQFLISFYEKMQSDKGSIPDRFSAQQFSDYHSELNMSSLELGDSALYFCASSLSPSGDSYEQYFGPGTRLTVT.

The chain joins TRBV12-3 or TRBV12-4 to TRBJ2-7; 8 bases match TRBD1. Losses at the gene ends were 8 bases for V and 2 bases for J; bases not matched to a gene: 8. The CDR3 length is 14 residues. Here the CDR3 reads CASRGDRPTYEQYF. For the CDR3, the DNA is TGTGCCAGCCGCGGGGACAGGCCGACCTACGAGCAGTACTTC.

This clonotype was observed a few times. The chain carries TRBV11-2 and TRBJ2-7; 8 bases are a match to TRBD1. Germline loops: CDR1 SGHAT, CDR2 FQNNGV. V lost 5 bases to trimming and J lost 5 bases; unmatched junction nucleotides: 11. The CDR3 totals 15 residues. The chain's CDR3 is CASSLRQGTYHEQYF. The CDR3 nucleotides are TGTGCCAGCAGCCTTCGACAGGGGACTTATCACGAGCAGTACTTC.

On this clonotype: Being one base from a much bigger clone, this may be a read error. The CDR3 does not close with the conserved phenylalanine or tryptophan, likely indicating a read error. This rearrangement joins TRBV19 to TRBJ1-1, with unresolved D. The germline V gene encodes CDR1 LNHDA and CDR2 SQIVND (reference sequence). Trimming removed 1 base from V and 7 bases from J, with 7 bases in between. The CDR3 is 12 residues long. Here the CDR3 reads CASSIGGVEAFS. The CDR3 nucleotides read TGTGCCAGTAGTATAGGAGGCGTTGAAGCTTTCTCT.

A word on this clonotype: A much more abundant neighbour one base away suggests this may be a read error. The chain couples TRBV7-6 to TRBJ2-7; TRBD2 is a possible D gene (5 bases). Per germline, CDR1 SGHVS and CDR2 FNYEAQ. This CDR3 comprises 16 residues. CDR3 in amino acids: CASSLVSATDSYGQYF. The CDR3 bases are TGTGCCAGCAGCTTAGTTAGCGCTACTGACTCCTACGGGCAGTACTTC.

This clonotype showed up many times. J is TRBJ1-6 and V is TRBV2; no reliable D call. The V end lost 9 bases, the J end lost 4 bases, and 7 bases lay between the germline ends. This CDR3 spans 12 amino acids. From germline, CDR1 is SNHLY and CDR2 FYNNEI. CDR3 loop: CASDGYNSPLHF. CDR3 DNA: TGTGCCAGTGACGGGTATAATTCACCCCTCCACTTT.

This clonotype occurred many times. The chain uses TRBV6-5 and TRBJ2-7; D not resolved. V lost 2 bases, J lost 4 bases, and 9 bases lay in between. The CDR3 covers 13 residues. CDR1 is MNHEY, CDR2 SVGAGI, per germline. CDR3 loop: CASSYGASYEQYF. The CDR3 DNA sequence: TGTGCCAGCAGTTACGGAGCGTCGTACGAGCAGTACTTC.

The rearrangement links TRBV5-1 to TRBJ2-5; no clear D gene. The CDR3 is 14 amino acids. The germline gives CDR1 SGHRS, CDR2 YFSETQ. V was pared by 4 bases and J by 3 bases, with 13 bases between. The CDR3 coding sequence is TGCGCCAGCAGCCCCCGTGGTAGGAAAGAGACCCAGTACTTC. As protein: CASSPRGRKETQYF.

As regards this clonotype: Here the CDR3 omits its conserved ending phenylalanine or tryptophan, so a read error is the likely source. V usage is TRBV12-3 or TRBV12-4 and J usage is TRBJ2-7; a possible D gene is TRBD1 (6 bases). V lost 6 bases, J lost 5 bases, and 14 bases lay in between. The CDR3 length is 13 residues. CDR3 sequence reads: CASRDRTWDEQYL. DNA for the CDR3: TGTGCCAGCAGAGACAGGACGTGGGACGAGCAGTACCTC.

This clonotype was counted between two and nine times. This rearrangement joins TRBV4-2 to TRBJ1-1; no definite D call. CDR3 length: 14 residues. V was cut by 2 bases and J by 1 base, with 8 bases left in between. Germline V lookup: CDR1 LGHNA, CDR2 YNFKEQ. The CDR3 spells CASSQNHQNTEAFF. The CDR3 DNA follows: TGTGCCAGCAGCCAAAATCACCAGAACACTGAAGCTTTCTTT.

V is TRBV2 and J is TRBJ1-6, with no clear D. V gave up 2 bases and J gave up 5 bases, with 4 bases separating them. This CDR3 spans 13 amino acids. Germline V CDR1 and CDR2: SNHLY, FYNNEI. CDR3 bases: TGTGCCAGCAGTGAAAGCCATAATTCACCCCTCCACTTT. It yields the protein CASSESHNSPLHF.

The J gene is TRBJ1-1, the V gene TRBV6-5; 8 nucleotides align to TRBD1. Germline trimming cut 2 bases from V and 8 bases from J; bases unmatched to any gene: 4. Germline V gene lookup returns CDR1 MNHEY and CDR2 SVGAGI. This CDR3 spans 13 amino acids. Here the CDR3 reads CASSYTDRVEAFF. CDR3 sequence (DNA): TGTGCCAGCAGTTACACGGACAGGGTCGAAGCTTTCTTT.

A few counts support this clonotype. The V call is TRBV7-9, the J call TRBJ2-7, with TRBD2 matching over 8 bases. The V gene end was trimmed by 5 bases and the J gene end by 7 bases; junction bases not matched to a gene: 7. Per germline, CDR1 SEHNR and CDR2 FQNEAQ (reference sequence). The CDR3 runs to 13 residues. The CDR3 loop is CASSPPIAGEQYF. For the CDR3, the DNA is TGTGCCAGCAGCCCCCCCATAGCGGGGGAGCAGTACTTC.

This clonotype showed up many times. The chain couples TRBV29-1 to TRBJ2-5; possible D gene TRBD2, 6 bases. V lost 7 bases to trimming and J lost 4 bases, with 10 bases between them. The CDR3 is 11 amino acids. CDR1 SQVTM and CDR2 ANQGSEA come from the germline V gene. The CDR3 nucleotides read TGCAGCGCTGCCGGGAGAGAGACCCAGTACTTC. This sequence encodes CSAAGRETQYF.

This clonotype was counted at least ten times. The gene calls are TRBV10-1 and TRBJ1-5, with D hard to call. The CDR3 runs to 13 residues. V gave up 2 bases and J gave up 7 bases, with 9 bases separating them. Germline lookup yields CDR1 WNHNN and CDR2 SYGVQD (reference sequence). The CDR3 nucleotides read TGCGCCAGCAGTGAGGGAAAATACCAGCCCCAGCATTTT. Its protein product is CASSEGKYQPQHF.

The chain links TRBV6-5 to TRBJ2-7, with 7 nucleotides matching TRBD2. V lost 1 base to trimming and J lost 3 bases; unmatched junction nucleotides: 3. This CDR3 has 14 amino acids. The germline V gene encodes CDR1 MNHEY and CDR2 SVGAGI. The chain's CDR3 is CASSYFRGSYEQYF. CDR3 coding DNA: TGTGCCAGCAGTTACTTCCGCGGGAGCTACGAGCAGTACTTC.

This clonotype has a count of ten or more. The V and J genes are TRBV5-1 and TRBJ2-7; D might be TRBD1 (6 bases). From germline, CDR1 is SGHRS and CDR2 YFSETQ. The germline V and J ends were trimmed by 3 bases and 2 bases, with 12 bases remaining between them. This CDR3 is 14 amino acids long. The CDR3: CASSSTGGAYEQYF. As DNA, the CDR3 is TGCGCCAGCAGCTCGACAGGAGGTGCCTACGAGCAGTACTTC.

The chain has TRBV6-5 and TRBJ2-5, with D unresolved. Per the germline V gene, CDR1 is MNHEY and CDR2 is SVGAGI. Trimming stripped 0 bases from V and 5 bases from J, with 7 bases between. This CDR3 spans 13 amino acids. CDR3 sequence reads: CASSYSSRETQYF. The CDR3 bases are TGTGCCAGCAGTTACTCTAGCAGGGAGACCCAGTACTTC.

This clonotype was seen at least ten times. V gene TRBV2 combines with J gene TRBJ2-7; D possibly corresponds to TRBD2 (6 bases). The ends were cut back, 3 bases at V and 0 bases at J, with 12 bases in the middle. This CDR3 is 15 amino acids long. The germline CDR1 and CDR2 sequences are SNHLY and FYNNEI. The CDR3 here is CASSEGDGSSYEQYF. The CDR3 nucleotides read TGTGCCAGCAGTGAGGGGGACGGGAGCTCCTACGAGCAGTACTTC.

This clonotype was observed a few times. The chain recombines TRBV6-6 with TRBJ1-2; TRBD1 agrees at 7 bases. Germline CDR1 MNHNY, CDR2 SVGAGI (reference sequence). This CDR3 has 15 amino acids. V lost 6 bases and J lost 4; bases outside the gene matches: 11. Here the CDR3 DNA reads TGTGCCAGCAGCCCCCAGGGGGGTAGTGGCTATGGCTACACCTTC. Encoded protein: CASSPQGGSGYGYTF.